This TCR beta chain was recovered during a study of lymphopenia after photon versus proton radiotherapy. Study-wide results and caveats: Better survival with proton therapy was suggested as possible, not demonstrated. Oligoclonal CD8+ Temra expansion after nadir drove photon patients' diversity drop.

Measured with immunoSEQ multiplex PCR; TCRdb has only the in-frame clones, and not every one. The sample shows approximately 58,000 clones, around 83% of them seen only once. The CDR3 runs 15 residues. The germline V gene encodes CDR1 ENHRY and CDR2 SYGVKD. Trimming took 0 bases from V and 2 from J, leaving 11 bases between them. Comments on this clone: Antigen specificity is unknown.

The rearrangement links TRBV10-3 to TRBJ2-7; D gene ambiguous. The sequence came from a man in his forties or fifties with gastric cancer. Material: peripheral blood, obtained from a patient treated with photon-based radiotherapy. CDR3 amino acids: CAISESTVGTYEQYF. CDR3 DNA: TGTGCCATCAGTGAGTCCACAGTGGGGACCTACGAGCAGTACTTC.